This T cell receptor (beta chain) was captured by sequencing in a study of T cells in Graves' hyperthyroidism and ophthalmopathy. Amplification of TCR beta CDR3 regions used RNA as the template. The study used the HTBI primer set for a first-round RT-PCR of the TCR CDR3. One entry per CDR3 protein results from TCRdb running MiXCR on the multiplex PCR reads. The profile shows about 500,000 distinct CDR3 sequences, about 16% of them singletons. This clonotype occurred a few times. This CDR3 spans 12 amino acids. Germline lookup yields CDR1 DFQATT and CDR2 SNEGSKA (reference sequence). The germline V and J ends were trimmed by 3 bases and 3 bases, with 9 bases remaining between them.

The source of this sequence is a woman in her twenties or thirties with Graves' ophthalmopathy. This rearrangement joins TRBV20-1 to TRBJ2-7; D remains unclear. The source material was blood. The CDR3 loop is CSARSQFYEQYF. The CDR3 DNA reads TGCAGTGCTAGGAGCCAGTTCTACGAGCAGTACTTC.